Included here is one T cell receptor (beta chain) sequence, with context. Its target is unknown. Germline is not matched at one junction end, which may reflect a read error. The data were obtained in a study of cytomegalovirus exposure and HLA in healthy donors. General observations from the study: The availability of immune exposure information extended only to CMV serostatus. TCR beta chain V- and J-gene trimming was linked, in a later analysis, to a missense variant in DCLRE1C.

Unrecorded immune exposures were likely, despite nominal health at sampling. PCR was performed using 60 Vbeta and 13 Jbeta primers. Method: immunoSEQ multiplex PCR; TCRdb's copy keeps in-frame clones and lacks some. The sample records approximately 88,000 clones, 76% being singletons. CDR1 SGHTA and CDR2 FQGNSA come from the germline V gene. The CDR3 has 15 residues. The genes are TRBV7-2 and TRBJ1-4; 8 bases are shared with TRBD1. Material for sequencing was PBMCs. This TCR was recovered from a male donor in good health and CMV-seronegative. CDR3 DNA: TGTGCCAGTAGCTCGCAGGGGGCGATGGGTGAAAAACTGTTTTTT. This encodes CASSSQGAMGEKLFF.